This entry lists 12 T cell receptor beta chains sequenced from one sample in a study of OX40 agonist ivuxolimab in advanced cancers. Only in-frame clones appear in the TCRdb table, and some are missing; sequencing was by immunoSEQ multiplex PCR. The table lists tens of thousands of clones, roughly 84% of them singletons. The sample was CD4+ or CD8+ T cells sorted from blood, taken in a trial of the OX40 agonist ivuxolimab. The receptors shown here come from an adult with an advanced solid tumor such as melanoma, head and neck, liver or kidney cancer.

The chain links TRBV5-4 to TRBJ1-1; possible D gene TRBD1, 6 bases. Trimming stripped 1 base from V and 2 bases from J, with 15 bases between. CDR3 length equals 16 residues. Per germline, CDR1 SGHNT and CDR2 YYREEE (reference sequence). The CDR3 coding sequence is TGTGCCAGCAGCTTGACGCCAGGGGCCGTTAACACTGAAGCTTTCTTT. It is translated as CASSLTPGAVNTEAFF.

V usage is TRBV19 and J usage is TRBJ2-7, with a tentative D call TRBD2 (6 bases). The CDR3 covers 13 residues. V dropped 5 bases and J dropped 3 bases, with 11 bases sitting between them. From germline, CDR1 is LNHDA and CDR2 SQIVND (reference sequence). The CDR3 sequence is CASSSGLLYEQYF. CDR3 coding DNA: TGTGCCAGTAGTTCGGGACTCCTCTACGAGCAGTACTTC.

The chain joins TRBV6-5 to TRBJ2-7, with D unresolved. The CDR3 is made up of 10 amino acids. The V gene lost 5 bases and the J gene lost 6 bases, with 5 bases spanning the gap. Germline CDR1 and CDR2: MNHEY and SVGAGI. CDR3 amino acids: CASSEGEQYF. As DNA, the CDR3 is TGTGCCAGCAGTGAAGGCGAGCAGTACTTC.

This clone was detected once. The chain couples TRBV29-1 to TRBJ1-2, with 12 positions matching TRBD1. After removal of 5 bases from V and 7 bases from J, the junction contained 5 bases not matched to a gene. The V gene's germline CDR1 is SQVTM and CDR2 ANQGSEA. The CDR3 loop spans 13 amino acids. The DNA for the CDR3 is TGCAGCGTTCGGGACAGGGGGCCCCCTGGCTACACCTTC. Amino acids: CSVRDRGPPGYTF.

CDR3 coding DNA: TGTGCCAGCAGCCCCCAGCAAGGACAAGAAGCTTTCTTT. It codes for CASSPQQGQEAFF. The chain recombines TRBV7-9 with TRBJ1-1; tentatively, D is TRBD1 (5 bases). CDR3 length: 13 amino acids. CDR1 and CDR2 (germline): SEHNR, FQNEAQ (reference sequence). The ends were cut back, 5 bases at V and 8 bases at J, with 15 bases in the middle.

This clone is termed medium-sized. This chain uses TRBV29-1 with TRBJ2-1; 8 nucleotides match TRBD1. Trimming removed 5 bases from V and 0 bases from J; junction bases left unmatched: 6. This CDR3 contains 15 residues. Per the germline V gene, CDR1 is SQVTM and CDR2 is ANQGSEA. DNA for the CDR3: TGCAGCGTTACGACAGGGGCCGGCTCCTACAATGAGCAGTTCTTC. It specifies CSVTTGAGSYNEQFF.

The rearrangement links TRBV4-1 to TRBJ1-2; D not resolved. The germline V and J ends were trimmed by 6 bases and 8 bases, with 10 bases remaining between them. Germline V CDR1 and CDR2: MGHRA, YSYEKL. CDR3 length: 11 amino acids. CDR3 residues: CASRYVGGYTF. In DNA, the CDR3 is TGCGCCAGCAGATATGTCGGGGGCTACACCTTC.

This sequence joins TRBV7-2 and TRBJ1-2; D is unclear. Trimming removed 7 bases from V and 10 bases from J, with 16 bases in between. CDR3 length equals 12 residues. Germline CDR1 is SGHTA and CDR2 is FQGNSA. The CDR3 region is CASTSGGSFYTF. The CDR3 nucleotides are TGTGCCAGCACCTCGGGAGGGTCCTTCTACACCTTC.

The chain couples TRBV6-1 to TRBJ1-6; 7 nucleotides match TRBD1. The CDR3 consists of 14 residues. CDR1 MNHNS and CDR2 SASEGT come from the germline V gene. Trimming took 8 bases from V and 7 from J; bases not matched to a gene: 8. The CDR3 nucleotides read TGTGCCAGCTCACCCGGACAGGAGAATTCACCCCTCCACTTT. Translated: CASSPGQENSPLHF.

The V and J genes are TRBV29-1 and TRBJ2-2; TRBD2 matches at 14 bases. The CDR3 loop spans 15 amino acids. The germline gives CDR1 SQVTM, CDR2 ANQGSEA. The V gene end was trimmed by 6 bases and the J gene end by 4 bases; junction bases not matched to a gene: 4. The CDR3 region has the DNA TGCAGCGTGAGACTAGCGGGAGGGTCCACCGGGGAGCTGTTTTTT. As protein: CSVRLAGGSTGELFF.

The chain has TRBV27 and TRBJ1-5; the D is unclear. Germline V gene data show CDR1 as MNHEY and CDR2 as SMNVEV (reference sequence). This CDR3 is 13 amino acids long. Trimming took off 2 bases at V and 5 bases at J, with 7 bases between the two ends. In DNA, the CDR3 is TGTGCCAGCAGTTTAGCCCGTCATCAGCCCCAGCATTTT. Translation gives CASSLARHQPQHF.

In the case of this clone: At one end the junction does not follow the germline gene, possibly because of a read error. The rearrangement uses TRBV4-2 and TRBJ1-5; TRBD1 is a possible D gene (6 bases). The germline V gene has CDR1 LGHNA and CDR2 YNFKEQ. The CDR3 spans 15 residues. CDR3 loop: CTSSQDFTGNQPQHF. CDR3 sequence (DNA): TGTACCAGCAGCCAAGATTTTACAGGGAATCAGCCCCAGCATTTT.